A single sample is the source of the 9 T cell receptor beta chains below, sequenced in a study of control samples from healthy donors and cancer patients (dated by TCRdb to between 2020 and 2021). The library was built by means of the immunoSEQ multiplex PCR assay. TCRdb stores this immuneACCESS table with in-frame sequences only. Part of the clones is absent; in the studies checked, under half of the shortfall reflects unresolved V genes, and no reason is known for the rest. This sample has some 150,000 clones in its table, and approximately 88% of those were observed once. The ten largest make up around 4.7% of the sample. The sequenced material came from blood. These receptor sequences come from a young man in good health.

This clone was recorded once. The CDR3 reads CASSEGSRITDTQYF. The DNA of the CDR3 is TGTGCCAGCAGTGAAGGGTCTAGGATCACAGATACGCAGTATTTT. This chain joins TRBV2 and TRBJ2-3; D gene uncertain. The ends were cut back, 1 base at V and 2 bases at J, with 10 bases in the middle. The CDR3 covers 15 residues. Germline V lookup: CDR1 SNHLY, CDR2 FYNNEI.

V gene TRBV9 combines with J gene TRBJ2-2, with D possibly called TRBD1 or TRBD2 (5 bases each). V was shortened by 3 bases and J by 6 bases, with 18 bases between the two germline ends. The CDR3 totals 16 residues. Germline V gene sequence: CDR1 SGDLS, CDR2 YYNGEE. The CDR3 region is CASSGGSLGKAGELFF. CDR3 nucleotide sequence: TGTGCCAGCAGCGGGGGGTCATTGGGAAAGGCCGGGGAGCTGTTTTTT. The complete variable domain, with remaining parts taken from reference TRBV9 and TRBJ2-2, reads DSGVTQTPKHLITATGQRVTLRCSPRSGDLSVYWYQQSLDQGLQFLIQYYNGEERAKGNILERFSAQQFPDLHSELNLSSLELGDSALYFCASSGGSLGKAGELFFGEGSRLTVL.

The chain combines TRBV7-2 with TRBJ2-2; unclear D gene. Germline V gene data show CDR1 as SGHTA and CDR2 as FQGNSA. Trimming shortened V by 1 base and J by 0 bases, and 9 bases separated the two germline ends. The CDR3 sequence is 16 residues long. The CDR3, as DNA: TGTGCCAGCAGCTTAGTAGACCTCTCGAACACCGGGGAGCTGTTTTTT. It encodes CASSLVDLSNTGELFF.

The gene calls are TRBV4-3 and TRBJ1-4; D gene unclear. Between the trimmed V and J ends, which lost 1 base and 6 bases, there was a span of 12 bases. The germline V gene has CDR1 LGHNA and CDR2 YSLEER. The CDR3 loop spans 15 amino acids. CDR3 sequence: CASSQGVLGDEKLFF. The CDR3 DNA sequence: TGCGCCAGCAGCCAAGGGGTTCTCGGGGATGAAAAACTGTTTTTT.

The chain has TRBV13 and TRBJ2-1, with unresolved D. This CDR3 has 15 amino acids. Germline CDR1 is PRHDT and CDR2 is FYEKMQ (reference sequence). Trimming shortened V by 5 bases and J by 6 bases, and 17 bases separated the two germline ends. The CDR3 bases are TGTGCCAGCAGCACCACCCCTTCGGTTGGCAATGAGCAGTTCTTC. As protein: CASSTTPSVGNEQFF.

The genes are TRBV5-8 and TRBJ1-1; D might be TRBD1 (5 bases). The germline CDR1 and CDR2 sequences are SGHTS and YDEGEE. V was pared by 6 bases and J by 0 bases, with 15 bases between. The CDR3 extends over 15 amino acids. The CDR3 loop reads CASIRTGGMNTEAFF. As DNA, the CDR3 is TGTGCCAGCATCCGGACGGGGGGGATGAACACTGAAGCTTTCTTT.

V is TRBV30 and J is TRBJ2-1; 15 nucleotides agree with TRBD2. The CDR3 length is 14 residues. CDR1 is GTSNPN, CDR2 SVGIG, per germline (reference sequence). V was clipped by 8 bases and J by 7 bases; unmatched bases: 6. The CDR3 region is CASTGTSGRNEQFF. DNA of the CDR3: TGTGCCAGTACCGGGACTAGCGGGAGGAATGAGCAGTTCTTC.

V is TRBV6-5 and J is TRBJ2-7, with D possibly matching TRBD1 (6 bases). The V gene's germline CDR1 is MNHEY and CDR2 SVGAGI. Trimming cost V 6 bases and J 3 bases, with 15 bases left between them. CDR3 length: 14 residues. CDR3 in amino acids: CASRGPGQDYEQYF. The DNA of the CDR3 is TGTGCCAGCAGGGGGCCGGGACAAGACTACGAGCAGTACTTC.

The chain couples TRBV2 to TRBJ2-1, with TRBD2 as a possible D gene (6 bases). The CDR3 is 16 residues long. V was pared by 2 bases and J by 2 bases, with 13 bases between. CDR1 and CDR2 (germline): SNHLY, FYNNEI. Here the CDR3 DNA reads TGTGCCAGCAGTGAAAGGAGGGGATTGACCTACAATGAGCAGTTCTTC. Its translation: CASSERRGLTYNEQFF.